The clone carrying this T cell receptor beta chain appeared a single time. Its antigen is not known. This record belongs to a study of neoadjuvant anti-PD-1 for oral cavity cancer. The wider study: Around day 43, patients without progression received a fourth nivolumab dose before surgery.

Study-wide findings and caveats: Treg/Th17 ratio rose with pretreatment blood and fell with post-treatment tumor TCRbeta clonality.

The CDR3 runs to 13 residues. Trimming removed 2 bases from V and 2 bases from J, with 8 bases in between. Germline CDR1 SGHRS, CDR2 YFSETQ. Sequencing used immunoSEQ multiplex PCR; TCRdb keeps in-frame clones, though not all of them. The sample has around 81,000 clones; about four fifths are singletons. The sequence derives from a person between 40 and 85 years old with oral cavity squamous cell carcinoma. This specimen consisted of PBMCs, obtained before nivolumab (anti-PD-1) treatment. The chain uses TRBV5-1 and TRBJ2-7; D uncertain. The CDR3 sequence is CASSLNSPYEQYF. In DNA form, the CDR3 reads TGCGCCAGCAGCTTAAACAGTCCCTACGAGCAGTACTTC.